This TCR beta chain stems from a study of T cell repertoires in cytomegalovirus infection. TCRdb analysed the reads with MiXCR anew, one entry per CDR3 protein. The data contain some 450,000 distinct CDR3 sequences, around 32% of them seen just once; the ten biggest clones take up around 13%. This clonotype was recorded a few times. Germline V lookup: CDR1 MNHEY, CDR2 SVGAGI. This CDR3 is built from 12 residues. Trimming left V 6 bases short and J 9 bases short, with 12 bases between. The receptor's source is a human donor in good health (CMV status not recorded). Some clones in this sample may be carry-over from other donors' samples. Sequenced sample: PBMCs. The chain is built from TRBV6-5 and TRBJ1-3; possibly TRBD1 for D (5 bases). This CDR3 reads CASSPGRGTIYF. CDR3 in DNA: TGTGCCAGCAGCCCCGGTAGGGGCACCATATATTTT.